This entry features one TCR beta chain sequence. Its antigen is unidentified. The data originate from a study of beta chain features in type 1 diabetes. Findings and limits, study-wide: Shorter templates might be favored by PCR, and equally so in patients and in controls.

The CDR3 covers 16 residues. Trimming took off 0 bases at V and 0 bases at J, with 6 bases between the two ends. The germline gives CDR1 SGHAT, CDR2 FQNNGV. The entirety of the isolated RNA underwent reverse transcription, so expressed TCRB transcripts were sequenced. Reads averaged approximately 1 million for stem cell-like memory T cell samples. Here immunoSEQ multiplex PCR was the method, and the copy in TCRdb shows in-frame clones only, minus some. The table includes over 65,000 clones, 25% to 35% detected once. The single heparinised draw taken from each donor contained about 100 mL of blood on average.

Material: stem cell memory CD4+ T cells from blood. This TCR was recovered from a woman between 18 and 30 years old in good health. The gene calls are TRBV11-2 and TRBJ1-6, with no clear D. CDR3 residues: CASSLEGSSYNSPLHF. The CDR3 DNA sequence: TGTGCCAGCAGCTTAGAGGGGAGCTCCTATAATTCACCCCTCCACTTT. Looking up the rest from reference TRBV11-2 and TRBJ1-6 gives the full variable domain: EAGVAQSPRYKIIEKRQSVAFWCNPISGHATLYWYQQILGQGPKLLIQFQNNGVVDDSQLPKDRFSAERLKGVDSTLKIQPAKLEDSAVYLCASSLEGSSYNSPLHFGNGTRLTVT.